The rows below give T cell receptor beta chains drawn from one sample of a study of control samples from healthy donors and cancer patients. Sequenced by immunoSEQ multiplex PCR; TCRdb stores in-frame clones only, minus some. The data contain around 74,000 clones, approximately 92% of them singletons. Sequenced material: blood. These receptors were obtained from a woman aged 55-70 years in good health. Both conserved end residues are part of each CDR3. D genes are given only for firm matches. Where a row states a size, it is once, few, many or the class of an expanded clone; other rows omit it.

clone_size: NA
d_call: NA
v_call: TRBV9
j_call: TRBJ1-6
cdr3_length: 12
cdr3_nt: TGTGCCAGCAGCCTGGACAATTCACCCCTCCACTTT
cdr3_aa: CASSLDNSPLHF

clone_size: NA
d_call: NA
v_call: TRBV6-1
j_call: TRBJ1-5
cdr3_length: 14
cdr3_nt: TGTGCCAGCAGTGACCGGCAGTTATATCAGCCCCAGCATTTT
cdr3_aa: CASSDRQLYQPQHF

clone_size: NA
d_call: TRBD2
v_call: TRBV19
j_call: TRBJ2-1
cdr3_length: 19
cdr3_nt: TGTGCCAGTAGTATAGATCCCGGGACTAGCGGGTACTCCTACAATGAGCAGTTCTTC
cdr3_aa: CASSIDPGTSGYSYNEQFF

clone_size: NA
d_call: NA
v_call: TRBV19
j_call: TRBJ1-2
cdr3_length: 14
cdr3_nt: TGTGCCAGTAGTACTTTGCAGACTTACTATGGCTACACCTTC
cdr3_aa: CASSTLQTYYGYTF

clone_size: NA
d_call: TRBD2
v_call: TRBV11-3
j_call: TRBJ2-1
cdr3_length: 16
cdr3_nt: TGTGCCAGCAGCTCGCCGGCTAGCGGGAGCCGCAATGAGCAGTTCTTC
cdr3_aa: CASSSPASGSRNEQFF

clone_size: few
d_call: NA
v_call: TRBV27
j_call: TRBJ1-1
cdr3_length: 13
cdr3_nt: TGTGCCAGCAGTTTGGGGTTGAACACTGAAGCTTTCTTT
cdr3_aa: CASSLGLNTEAFF

clone_size: NA
d_call: TRBD2
v_call: TRBV2
j_call: TRBJ2-7
cdr3_length: 14
cdr3_nt: TGTGCCAGCAGTGAGGGAGCGGGAGGGCGCGAGCAGTACTTC
cdr3_aa: CASSEGAGGREQYF

clone_size: NA
d_call: NA
v_call: TRBV5-1
j_call: TRBJ2-5
cdr3_length: 15
cdr3_nt: TGCGCCAGCAGCTATGGGACACCCCAACAAGAGACCCAGTACTTC
cdr3_aa: CASSYGTPQQETQYF

clone_size: NA
d_call: NA
v_call: TRBV4-2
j_call: TRBJ1-6
cdr3_length: 16
cdr3_nt: TGTGCCAGCAGCCAAGAAGTCTTCAGTCTAAATTCACCCCTCCACTTT
cdr3_aa: CASSQEVFSLNSPLHF

clone_size: once
d_call: TRBD2
v_call: TRBV28
j_call: TRBJ2-1
cdr3_length: 17
cdr3_nt: TGTGCCAGCAGTTTCGATGCCCAAAGCGGGAGGTATGATGAGCAGTTCTTC
cdr3_aa: CASSFDAQSGRYDEQFF

clone_size: once
d_call: NA
v_call: TRBV5-1
j_call: TRBJ1-1
cdr3_length: 13
cdr3_nt: TGCGCCAGCAGCTTGGACTTGAACACTGAAGCTTTCTTT
cdr3_aa: CASSLDLNTEAFF

clone_size: NA
d_call: NA
v_call: TRBV6-5
j_call: TRBJ1-1
cdr3_length: 15
cdr3_nt: TGTGCCACGAGCCTTAGGGGGATAGGAAACACTGAAGCTTTCTTT
cdr3_aa: CATSLRGIGNTEAFF

clone_size: NA
d_call: NA
v_call: TRBV5-1
j_call: TRBJ2-5
cdr3_length: 14
cdr3_nt: TGCGCCAGCAGGGAGGGGACCAACCAAGAGACCCAGTACTTC
cdr3_aa: CASREGTNQETQYF

clone_size: NA
d_call: TRBD1
v_call: TRBV19
j_call: TRBJ1-6
cdr3_length: 21
cdr3_nt: TGTGCCAGTAGTATAGATCTAGGACAGGGGGTGTCTGTGCCCTATAATTCACCCCTCCACTTT
cdr3_aa: CASSIDLGQGVSVPYNSPLHF

clone_size: NA
d_call: NA
v_call: TRBV28
j_call: TRBJ1-5
cdr3_length: 17
cdr3_nt: TGTGCCAGCAGTTTAGCCCGGGGCGTCTATAGCAATCAGCCCCAGCATTTT
cdr3_aa: CASSLARGVYSNQPQHF

clone_size: NA
d_call: TRBD2
v_call: TRBV9
j_call: TRBJ2-7
cdr3_length: 15
cdr3_nt: TGTGCCAGCAGCGCTATAGCGGGAGGCTCCTACGAGCAGTACTTC
cdr3_aa: CASSAIAGGSYEQYF

clone_size: NA
d_call: NA
v_call: TRBV6-5
j_call: TRBJ1-4
cdr3_length: 14
cdr3_nt: TGTGCCAGCAGTAACAGGGCGACTAATGAAAAACTGTTTTTT
cdr3_aa: CASSNRATNEKLFF

clone_size: NA
d_call: NA
v_call: TRBV19
j_call: TRBJ1-4
cdr3_length: 14
cdr3_nt: TGTGCCAGTAGCTCGGGTGAGGCTAATGAAAAACTGTTTTTT
cdr3_aa: CASSSGEANEKLFF

clone_size: NA
d_call: NA
v_call: TRBV3-1/TRBV3-2
j_call: TRBJ1-4
cdr3_length: 17
cdr3_nt: TGTGCCAGCAGCCAAAAACTTGCGGGGTTGGCTAATGAAAAACTGTTTTTT
cdr3_aa: CASSQKLAGLANEKLFF

clone_size: NA
d_call: NA
v_call: TRBV7-2
j_call: TRBJ2-5
cdr3_length: 16
cdr3_nt: TGTGCCAGCAGCCCCGTCCTCCGGTTTGGACGGGAGACCCAGTACTTC
cdr3_aa: CASSPVLRFGRETQYF

clone_size: NA
d_call: NA
v_call: TRBV29-1
j_call: TRBJ2-2
cdr3_length: 15
cdr3_nt: TGCAGCGTTGTTTTAGGGTCTGAACAAACCGGGGAGCTGTTTTTT
cdr3_aa: CSVVLGSEQTGELFF

clone_size: NA
d_call: TRBD1
v_call: TRBV6-1
j_call: TRBJ1-2
cdr3_length: 15
cdr3_nt: TGTGCCAGCAGTGACCCCACAGGGGCTTCCTATGGCTACACCTTC
cdr3_aa: CASSDPTGASYGYTF

clone_size: few
d_call: TRBD1
v_call: TRBV5-4
j_call: TRBJ1-1
cdr3_length: 16
cdr3_nt: TGTGCCAGCAGCTTGGCCCCGGGTCAGGGGGACACTGAAGCTTTCTTT
cdr3_aa: CASSLAPGQGDTEAFF

clone_size: NA
d_call: TRBD2
v_call: TRBV5-1
j_call: TRBJ2-3
cdr3_length: 17
cdr3_nt: TGCGCCAGCAGCTCGAGGCCACTAGCGGTAAACACAGATACGCAGTATTTT
cdr3_aa: CASSSRPLAVNTDTQYF

clone_size: NA
d_call: NA
v_call: TRBV7-8
j_call: TRBJ2-1
cdr3_length: 13
cdr3_nt: TGTGCCAGCAGCCAAAGGTCAGGGAATGAGCAGTTCTTC
cdr3_aa: CASSQRSGNEQFF

clone_size: NA
d_call: NA
v_call: TRBV9
j_call: TRBJ1-4
cdr3_length: 17
cdr3_nt: TGTGCCAGCAGCGCAAACCAGAGGGCCGACGGGGGGGAAAAACTGTTTTTT
cdr3_aa: CASSANQRADGGEKLFF

clone_size: NA
d_call: NA
v_call: TRBV12-3/TRBV12-4
j_call: TRBJ2-7
cdr3_length: 13
cdr3_nt: TGTGCCAGCAGTTTGGCAGGGAGAGGCGAGCAGTACTTC
cdr3_aa: CASSLAGRGEQYF

clone_size: NA
d_call: NA
v_call: TRBV10-1
j_call: TRBJ1-2
cdr3_length: 13
cdr3_nt: TGCGCCAGCAGTCCGGACCTTTACAGGGGCTACACCTTC
cdr3_aa: CASSPDLYRGYTF

clone_size: NA
d_call: TRBD1
v_call: TRBV7-8
j_call: TRBJ1-5
cdr3_length: 16
cdr3_nt: TGTGCCAGCAGCTTAGTGGAGGGGGCGTCCAATCAGCCCCAGCATTTT
cdr3_aa: CASSLVEGASNQPQHF

clone_size: NA
d_call: TRBD1
v_call: TRBV28
j_call: TRBJ2-7
cdr3_length: 12
cdr3_nt: TGTGCCAGCAACTATCAGGGGGTCGAGCAGTACTTC
cdr3_aa: CASNYQGVEQYF

clone_size: NA
d_call: NA
v_call: TRBV28
j_call: TRBJ2-7
cdr3_length: 12
cdr3_nt: TGTGCCAGCGGGTCTAGGTTGTACGAGCAGTACTTC
cdr3_aa: CASGSRLYEQYF

clone_size: NA
d_call: NA
v_call: TRBV28
j_call: TRBJ1-1
cdr3_length: 13
cdr3_nt: TGTGCCAGCAGCCCACCTACGGGGGCTGAAGCTTTCTTT
cdr3_aa: CASSPPTGAEAFF

clone_size: few
d_call: NA
v_call: TRBV27
j_call: TRBJ1-5
cdr3_length: 15
cdr3_nt: TGTGCCAGCAGTTTTTTGGGGGGCGCGGGTCAGCCCCAGCATTTT
cdr3_aa: CASSFLGGAGQPQHF

clone_size: NA
d_call: NA
v_call: TRBV9
j_call: TRBJ2-2
cdr3_length: 15
cdr3_nt: TGTGCCAGCAGCGTAGCAGGGGTGGGCACCGGGGAGCTGTTTTTT
cdr3_aa: CASSVAGVGTGELFF

clone_size: NA
d_call: TRBD1
v_call: TRBV10-1
j_call: TRBJ2-7
cdr3_length: 17
cdr3_nt: TGCGCCAGCAGTGAGTCTCTAGTAGGACAGGGGATCTACGAGCAGTACTTC
cdr3_aa: CASSESLVGQGIYEQYF

clone_size: NA
d_call: TRBD1
v_call: TRBV14
j_call: TRBJ1-6
cdr3_length: 18
cdr3_nt: TGTGCCAGCAGCCCCTCCCGGGACAGCTCCTCCTATAATTCACCCCTCCACTTT
cdr3_aa: CASSPSRDSSSYNSPLHF

clone_size: NA
d_call: NA
v_call: TRBV5-5
j_call: TRBJ2-5
cdr3_length: 11
cdr3_nt: TGTGCCAGCAGCTTGAAGGAGACCCAGTACTTC
cdr3_aa: CASSLKETQYF

clone_size: NA
d_call: TRBD2
v_call: TRBV5-1
j_call: TRBJ2-2
cdr3_length: 15
cdr3_nt: TGCGCCAGCAGCTGGGGACTAGCGAACACCGGGGAGCTGTTTTTT
cdr3_aa: CASSWGLANTGELFF

clone_size: NA
d_call: TRBD2
v_call: TRBV7-2
j_call: TRBJ2-4
cdr3_length: 15
cdr3_nt: TGTGCCAGCAGCGCTGGGGGTTGGACTAGCGGGAGTCCGGACTTC
cdr3_aa: CASSAGGWTSGSPDF

clone_size: NA
d_call: NA
v_call: TRBV7-9
j_call: TRBJ2-7
cdr3_length: 15
cdr3_nt: TGTGCCAGCAGCTTAGAAGGCGGCAGATCCTACGAGCAGTACTTC
cdr3_aa: CASSLEGGRSYEQYF

clone_size: NA
d_call: NA
v_call: TRBV27
j_call: TRBJ1-1
cdr3_length: 14
cdr3_nt: TGTGCCAGCAGTTTATGGGGTCAGAACACTGAAGCTTTCTTT
cdr3_aa: CASSLWGQNTEAFF

clone_size: NA
d_call: TRBD1
v_call: TRBV6-5
j_call: TRBJ1-4
cdr3_length: 14
cdr3_nt: TGTGCCAGCAGCCGGACAGGGAATAATGAAAAACTGTTTTTT
cdr3_aa: CASSRTGNNEKLFF

clone_size: NA
d_call: NA
v_call: TRBV5-1
j_call: TRBJ1-4
cdr3_length: 15
cdr3_nt: TGCGCCAGCAGCACTCGGGGGGTCGGCGATGAAAAACTGTTTTTT
cdr3_aa: CASSTRGVGDEKLFF

clone_size: NA
d_call: NA
v_call: TRBV5-1
j_call: TRBJ1-1
cdr3_length: 14
cdr3_nt: TGCGCCAGCAGCTTGGGCAGGGGAGACACTGAAGCTTTCTTT
cdr3_aa: CASSLGRGDTEAFF

clone_size: NA
d_call: NA
v_call: TRBV20-1
j_call: TRBJ2-7
cdr3_length: 11
cdr3_nt: TGCAGTGCTCTTCGGACCGGTGAGCAGTACTTC
cdr3_aa: CSALRTGEQYF

clone_size: NA
d_call: TRBD2
v_call: TRBV6-5
j_call: TRBJ2-1
cdr3_length: 16
cdr3_nt: TGTGCCAGCAGTTCAATAACTAGCGGGAGGATCTATGAGCAGTTCTTC
cdr3_aa: CASSSITSGRIYEQFF

clone_size: once
d_call: NA
v_call: TRBV19
j_call: TRBJ1-2
cdr3_length: 16
cdr3_nt: TGTGCCAGTCGACCCCCCTTTGCAGGATTCTTCTATGGCTACACCTTC
cdr3_aa: CASRPPFAGFFYGYTF

clone_size: NA
d_call: NA
v_call: TRBV4-1
j_call: TRBJ2-7
cdr3_length: 16
cdr3_nt: TGCGCCAGCAGCCTTAGATTCCGGGCCGAAAACTACGAGCAGTACTTC
cdr3_aa: CASSLRFRAENYEQYF

clone_size: NA
d_call: TRBD2
v_call: TRBV4-1
j_call: TRBJ2-7
cdr3_length: 15
cdr3_nt: TGCGCCAGCAGCCGGGCTAGCGGGCTCCCCTACGAGCAGTACTTC
cdr3_aa: CASSRASGLPYEQYF

clone_size: once
d_call: NA
v_call: TRBV19
j_call: TRBJ2-2
cdr3_length: 14
cdr3_nt: TGTGCCAGTAGTATATTAAGGAACACCGGGGAGCTGTTTTTT
cdr3_aa: CASSILRNTGELFF

clone_size: NA
d_call: NA
v_call: TRBV6-6
j_call: TRBJ1-5
cdr3_length: 14
cdr3_nt: TGTGCCAGCAGTCGAGACAGACCCAATCAGCCCCAGCATTTT
cdr3_aa: CASSRDRPNQPQHF

clone_size: NA
d_call: NA
v_call: TRBV6-2/TRBV6-3
j_call: TRBJ2-2
cdr3_length: 14
cdr3_nt: TGTGCCAGCAGGCCTTTCCCCCGCGTAAGGGAGCTGTTTTTT
cdr3_aa: CASRPFPRVRELFF

clone_size: once
d_call: NA
v_call: TRBV3-1/TRBV3-2
j_call: TRBJ1-1
cdr3_length: 13
cdr3_nt: TGTGCCAGCAGCCAACAAGGGAACACTGAAGCTTTCTTT
cdr3_aa: CASSQQGNTEAFF

clone_size: NA
d_call: NA
v_call: TRBV7-9
j_call: TRBJ1-1
cdr3_length: 14
cdr3_nt: TGTGCCAGCAGCTTAGGACAGCAAAACACTGAAGCTTTCTTT
cdr3_aa: CASSLGQQNTEAFF

clone_size: NA
d_call: TRBD2
v_call: TRBV3-1/TRBV3-2
j_call: TRBJ2-1
cdr3_length: 15
cdr3_nt: TGTGCCAGCAGCCGACTAGCGGGAGGGTTTGGTGAGCAGTTCTTC
cdr3_aa: CASSRLAGGFGEQFF

clone_size: NA
d_call: NA
v_call: TRBV9
j_call: TRBJ1-3
cdr3_length: 14
cdr3_nt: TGTGCCAGCAGCGCACGGACAGCTGGAAACACCATATATTTT
cdr3_aa: CASSARTAGNTIYF

clone_size: NA
d_call: NA
v_call: TRBV6-5
j_call: TRBJ1-2
cdr3_length: 12
cdr3_nt: TGTGCCAGCAGCCCAGGGTTGGGGGGCTACACCTTC
cdr3_aa: CASSPGLGGYTF

clone_size: NA
d_call: TRBD2
v_call: TRBV19
j_call: TRBJ2-7
cdr3_length: 15
cdr3_nt: TGTGCCAGTAGTATAATCTCGGGAGGGCCCCACGAGCAGTACTTC
cdr3_aa: CASSIISGGPHEQYF

clone_size: NA
d_call: TRBD2
v_call: TRBV7-9
j_call: TRBJ2-1
cdr3_length: 16
cdr3_nt: TGTGCCAGCAGCTTACGTCTAGCGGGAGGGAGAAATGAGCAGTTCTTC
cdr3_aa: CASSLRLAGGRNEQFF

clone_size: NA
d_call: NA
v_call: TRBV29-1
j_call: TRBJ1-1
cdr3_length: 13
cdr3_nt: TGCAGCGTTGGGGTAAGCCAGAACACTGAAGCTTTCTTT
cdr3_aa: CSVGVSQNTEAFF